This T cell receptor (beta chain) was captured in a study (dated by TCRdb to 2015 to 2017). About the investigation overall: The study examined whether tumor-infiltrating Tregs in breast cancer are drawn from blood Tregs or arise in situ by conversion from other CD4+ T cell subsets. Overall results and qualifications from the work: Tumor memory CD4+ T cell TCR gene usage clustered with blood and lymph node memory CD4+ cells and lymph node naive CD4+ cells. The TCR alpha and beta sequences of tumor-infiltrating Tregs showed the greatest overlap with tumor naive CD4+ T cells, followed by blood naive CD4+ T cells. The larger-cohort validation was restricted to a single TCR beta V-J rearrangement rather than whole repertoires.

Full-length TCR variable regions were amplified by 5' RACE PCR using constant-region reverse primers, and then by semi-nested PCR using Nested Universal Primer A. The ReliaPrep RNA Cell Miniprep System was used to extract total RNA, which was then reverse transcribed into 5'RACE-ready cDNA with the SMARTer RACE 5'/3' Kit. Multiplex adaptors were used to barcode full-length TCR alpha and beta libraries, and the barcoded libraries were sequenced on an Illumina MiSeq. In the source study's methods: For each of nine subset-tissue groups, sequencing data from the five patients were pooled, and the groups were compared by unsupervised clustering of TCR gene usage. The Morisita-Horn index was used to calculate repertoire similarity, with shared sequences weighted according to their contribution to each repertoire. TCRdb trimmed public reads at Q25 via fastp, called clones via MiXCR and kept in-frame beta chains. CDR3 protein duplicates are merged, each entry listing the most common genes and DNA. TCRdb, not the original authors, processed these V and J calls. The sample data list roughly 45,000 distinct CDR3 sequences, and roughly a fifth of these were observed just once. The leading ten clones occupy less than 5% of the sample.

The germline V and J ends show losses of 5 bases and 7 bases respectively, and no gene match explains 10 bases of the junction. Counted from cysteine to phenylalanine, this CDR3 has 15 amino acids. Just CDR3 DNA is preserved here, 45 bases in frame from base 1. From a lookup of the germline V gene, CDR1 and CDR2 are MDHEN and SYDVKM. Cells that were CD4+CD25+CD127-/low were the ones isolated as Tregs. Tregs, naive and memory CD4+ T cells from tumor, blood and ipsilateral draining lymph nodes of five breast cancer patients underwent full-length TCR alpha and beta sequencing. Mononuclear cells from lymph nodes or 50 ml of peripheral blood were isolated by Ficoll density gradient centrifugation. FACS confirmed that the sorted cell populations were more than 90% pure. A few counts support this clonotype. Its antigen target is currently unknown. Per-base quality was not reported, and no clone a single base away is much larger than it.

The source material was Tregs sorted from blood. The chain was built from TRBV28 and TRBJ2-1, and 8 junction bases match TRBD2. This receptor was obtained from a female donor with breast cancer. The nucleotide sequence reads TGTGCCAGCAGTATTACCGGGAGGGCCGAAAATGAGCAGTTCTTC. This is translated as CASSITGRAENEQFF.